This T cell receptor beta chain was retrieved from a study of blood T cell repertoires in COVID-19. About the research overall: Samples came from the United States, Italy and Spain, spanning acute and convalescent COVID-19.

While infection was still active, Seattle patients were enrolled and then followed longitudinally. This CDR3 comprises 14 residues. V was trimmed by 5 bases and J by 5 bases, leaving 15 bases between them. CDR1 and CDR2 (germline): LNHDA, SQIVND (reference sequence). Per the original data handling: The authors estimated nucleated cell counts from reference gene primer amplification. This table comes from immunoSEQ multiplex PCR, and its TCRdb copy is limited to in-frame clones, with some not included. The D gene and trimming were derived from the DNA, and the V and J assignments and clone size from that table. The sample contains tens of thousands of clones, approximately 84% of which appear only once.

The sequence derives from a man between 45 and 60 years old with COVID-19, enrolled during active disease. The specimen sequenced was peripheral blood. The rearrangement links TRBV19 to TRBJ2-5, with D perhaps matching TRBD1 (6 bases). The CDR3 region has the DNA TGTGCCAGTAGTCGACAGGCTCTCGGGGAGACCCAGTACTTC. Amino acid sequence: CASSRQALGETQYF.